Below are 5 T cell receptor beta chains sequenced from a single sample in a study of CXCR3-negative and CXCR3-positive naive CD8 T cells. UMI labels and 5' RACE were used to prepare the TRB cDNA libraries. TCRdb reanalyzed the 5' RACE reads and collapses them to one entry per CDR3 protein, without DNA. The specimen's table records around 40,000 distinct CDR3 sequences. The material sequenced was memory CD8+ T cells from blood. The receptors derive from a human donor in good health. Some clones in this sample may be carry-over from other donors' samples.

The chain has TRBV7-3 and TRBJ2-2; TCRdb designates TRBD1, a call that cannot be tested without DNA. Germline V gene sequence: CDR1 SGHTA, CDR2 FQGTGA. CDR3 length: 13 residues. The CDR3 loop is CASSPDRAGELFF.

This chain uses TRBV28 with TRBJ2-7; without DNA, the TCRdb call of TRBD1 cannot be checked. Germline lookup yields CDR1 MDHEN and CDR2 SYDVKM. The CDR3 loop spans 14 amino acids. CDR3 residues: CASRPGQGAYEQYF.

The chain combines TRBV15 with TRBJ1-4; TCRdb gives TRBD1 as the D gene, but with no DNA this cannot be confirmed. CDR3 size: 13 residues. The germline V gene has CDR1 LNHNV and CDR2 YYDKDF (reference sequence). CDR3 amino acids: CATLDRSDEKLFF.

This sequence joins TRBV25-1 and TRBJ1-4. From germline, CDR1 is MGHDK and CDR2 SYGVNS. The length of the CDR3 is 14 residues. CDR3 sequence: CASSASSVDEKLFF.

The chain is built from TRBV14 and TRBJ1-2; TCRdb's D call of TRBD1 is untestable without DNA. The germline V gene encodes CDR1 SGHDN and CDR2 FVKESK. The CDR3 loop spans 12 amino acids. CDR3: CASSVGVYGYTF.